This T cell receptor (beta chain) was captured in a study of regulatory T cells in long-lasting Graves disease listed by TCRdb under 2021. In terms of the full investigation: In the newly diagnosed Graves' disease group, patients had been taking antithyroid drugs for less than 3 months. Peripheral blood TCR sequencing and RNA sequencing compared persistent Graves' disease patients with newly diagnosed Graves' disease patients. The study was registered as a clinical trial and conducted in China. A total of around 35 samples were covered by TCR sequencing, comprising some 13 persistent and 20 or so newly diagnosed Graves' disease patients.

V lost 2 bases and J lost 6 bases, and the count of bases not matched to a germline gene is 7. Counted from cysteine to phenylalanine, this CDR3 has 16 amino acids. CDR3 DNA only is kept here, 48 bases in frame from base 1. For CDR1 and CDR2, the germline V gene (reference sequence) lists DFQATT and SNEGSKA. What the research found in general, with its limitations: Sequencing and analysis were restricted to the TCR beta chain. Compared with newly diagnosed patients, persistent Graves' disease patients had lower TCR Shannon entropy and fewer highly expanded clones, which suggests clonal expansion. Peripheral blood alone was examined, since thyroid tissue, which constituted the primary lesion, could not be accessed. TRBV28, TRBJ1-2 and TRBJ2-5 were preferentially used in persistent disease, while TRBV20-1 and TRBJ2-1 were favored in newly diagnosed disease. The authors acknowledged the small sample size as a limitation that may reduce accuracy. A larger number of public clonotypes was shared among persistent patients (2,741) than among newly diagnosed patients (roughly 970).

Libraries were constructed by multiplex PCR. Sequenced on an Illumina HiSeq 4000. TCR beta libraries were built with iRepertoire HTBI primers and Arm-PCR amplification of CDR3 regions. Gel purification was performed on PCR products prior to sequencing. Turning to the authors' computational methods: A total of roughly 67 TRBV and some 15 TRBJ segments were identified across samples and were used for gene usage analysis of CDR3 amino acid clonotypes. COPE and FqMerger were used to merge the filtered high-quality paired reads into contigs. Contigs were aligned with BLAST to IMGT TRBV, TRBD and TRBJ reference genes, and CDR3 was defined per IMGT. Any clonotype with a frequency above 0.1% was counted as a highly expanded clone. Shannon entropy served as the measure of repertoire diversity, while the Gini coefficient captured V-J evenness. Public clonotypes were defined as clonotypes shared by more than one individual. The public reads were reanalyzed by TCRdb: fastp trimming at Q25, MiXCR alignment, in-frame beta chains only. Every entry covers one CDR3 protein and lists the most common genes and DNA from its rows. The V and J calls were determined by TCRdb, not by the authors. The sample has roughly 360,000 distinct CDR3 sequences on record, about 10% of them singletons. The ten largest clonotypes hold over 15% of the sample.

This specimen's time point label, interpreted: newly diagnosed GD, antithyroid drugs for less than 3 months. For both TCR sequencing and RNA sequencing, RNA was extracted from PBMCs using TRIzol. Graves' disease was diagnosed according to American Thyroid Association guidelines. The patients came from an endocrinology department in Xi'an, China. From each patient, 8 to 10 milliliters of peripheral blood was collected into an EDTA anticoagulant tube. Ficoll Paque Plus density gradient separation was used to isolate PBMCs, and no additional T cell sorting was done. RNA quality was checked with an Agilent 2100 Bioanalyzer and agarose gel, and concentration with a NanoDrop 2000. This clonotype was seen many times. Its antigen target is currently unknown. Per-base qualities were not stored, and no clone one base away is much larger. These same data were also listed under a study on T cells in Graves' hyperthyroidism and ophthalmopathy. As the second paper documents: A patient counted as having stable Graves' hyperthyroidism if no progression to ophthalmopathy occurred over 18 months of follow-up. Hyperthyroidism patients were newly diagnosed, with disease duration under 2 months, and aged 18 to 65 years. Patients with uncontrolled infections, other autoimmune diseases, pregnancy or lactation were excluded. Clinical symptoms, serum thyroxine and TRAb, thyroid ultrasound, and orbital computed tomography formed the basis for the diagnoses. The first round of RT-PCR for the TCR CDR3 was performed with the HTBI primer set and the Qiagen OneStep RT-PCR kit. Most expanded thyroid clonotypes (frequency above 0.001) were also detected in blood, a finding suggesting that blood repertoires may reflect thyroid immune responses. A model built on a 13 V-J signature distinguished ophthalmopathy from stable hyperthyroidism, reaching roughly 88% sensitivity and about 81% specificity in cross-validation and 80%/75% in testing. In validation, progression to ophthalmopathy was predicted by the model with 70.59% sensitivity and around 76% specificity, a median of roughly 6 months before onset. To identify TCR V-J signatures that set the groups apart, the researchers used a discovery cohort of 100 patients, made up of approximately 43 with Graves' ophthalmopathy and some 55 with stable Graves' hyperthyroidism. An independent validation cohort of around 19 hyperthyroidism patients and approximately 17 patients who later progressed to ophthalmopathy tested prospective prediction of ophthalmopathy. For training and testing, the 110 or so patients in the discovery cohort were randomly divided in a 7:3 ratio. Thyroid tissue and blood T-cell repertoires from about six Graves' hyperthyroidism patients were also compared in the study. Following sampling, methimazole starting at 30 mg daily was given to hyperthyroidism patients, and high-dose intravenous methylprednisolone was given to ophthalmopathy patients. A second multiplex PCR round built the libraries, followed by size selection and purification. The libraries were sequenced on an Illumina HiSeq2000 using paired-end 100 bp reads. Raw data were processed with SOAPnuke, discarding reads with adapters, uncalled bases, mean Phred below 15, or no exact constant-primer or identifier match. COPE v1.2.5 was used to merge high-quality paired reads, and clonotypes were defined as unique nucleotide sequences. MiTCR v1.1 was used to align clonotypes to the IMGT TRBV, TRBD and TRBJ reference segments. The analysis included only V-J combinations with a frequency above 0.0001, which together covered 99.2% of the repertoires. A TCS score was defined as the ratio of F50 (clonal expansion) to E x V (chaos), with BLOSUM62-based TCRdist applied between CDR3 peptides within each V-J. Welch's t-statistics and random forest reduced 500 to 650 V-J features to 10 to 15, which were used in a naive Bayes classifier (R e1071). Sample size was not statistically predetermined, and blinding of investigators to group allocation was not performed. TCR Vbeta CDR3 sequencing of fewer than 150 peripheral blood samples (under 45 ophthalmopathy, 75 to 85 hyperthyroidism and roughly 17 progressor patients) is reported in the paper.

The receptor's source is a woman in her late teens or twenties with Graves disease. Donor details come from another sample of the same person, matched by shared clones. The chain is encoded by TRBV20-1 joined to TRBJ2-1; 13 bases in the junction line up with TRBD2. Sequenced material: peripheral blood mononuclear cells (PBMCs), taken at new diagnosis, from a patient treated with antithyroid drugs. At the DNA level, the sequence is TGCAGTGCTAGACCCGGGACTAGCGGGGAATTCAATGAGCAGTTCTTC. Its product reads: CSARPGTSGEFNEQFF.